The sequence of this TCR beta chain was determined in a study of PD-L1 blockade in urothelial cancer. Study-wide context: Starting at some point between 2014 and 2015, patients were given atezolizumab (1,200 mg intravenously every 3 weeks). Per blood sample, T cells had a median of about 130,000.

Time point noted: peripheral blood 6 weeks after treatment start. Disease in patients was locally advanced or metastatic urothelial carcinoma. Each patient gave between 1 and 8 samples, pretreatment and on-treatment. Assay used: immunoSEQ multiplex PCR; TCRdb lists only in-frame clones, some missing. The sample lists some 120,000 clones; more than 70% were seen once. In this sample, this clone turned up a few times. The CDR3 has 15 residues. Trimming cost V 8 bases and J 0 bases; bases outside gene matches: 4. Germline V gene sequence: CDR1 KGHSH, CDR2 LQKENI. The J gene is TRBJ2-6, the V gene TRBV18; 7 bases are shared with TRBD1. This clonotype was sampled from a man aged 50 or older with urothelial cancer. The sample in question was PBMCs, obtained around atezolizumab (anti-PD-L1) treatment. The CDR3 region has the DNA TGTGCCAGCCGGGACAGCCCCTCTGGGGCCAACGTCCTGACTTTC. Translating it yields CASRDSPSGANVLTF.